The text below deals with one T cell receptor beta chain. The CDR3 contains 14 residues. V was trimmed by 0 bases and J by 4 bases, leaving 10 bases between them. The germline V gene encodes CDR1 SGHTA and CDR2 FQGNSA. The data stem from a study of somatic mutations in cytotoxic T cells in rheumatoid arthritis. TCRdb's copy holds only in-frame clones and misses some; the assay was immunoSEQ multiplex PCR. Of roughly 13,000 clones in the sample, 65% to 85% were seen once. The source is an adult with rheumatoid arthritis. Sequenced material: CD8+ T cells sorted from blood. This chain joins TRBV7-2 and TRBJ2-7, with D possibly being TRBD2 (5 bases). In DNA form, the CDR3 reads TGTGCCAGCAGCTTAGCCCCAGCGGTTTACGAGCAGTACTTC. Protein sequence: CASSLAPAVYEQYF.